This TCR beta chain was identified during a study of blood T cell repertoires in COVID-19. The trim removed 3 bases at V and 7 bases at J, leaving 8 bases unmatched. This CDR3 is 15 amino acids long. Germline V lookup: CDR1 WSHSY, CDR2 SAAADI. Sequenced by immunoSEQ multiplex PCR; TCRdb stores in-frame clones only, minus some. The sample lists roughly 90,000 clones, 87% occurring once. Material for sequencing was peripheral blood. This sequence originates from a human donor in a cohort sampled during active COVID-19. The chain has TRBV10-2 and TRBJ2-1, with 8 bases matching TRBD2. The CDR3 sequence is CASSDIGLAANEQFF. In DNA form, the CDR3 reads TGCGCCAGCAGTGATATTGGACTAGCAGCTAATGAGCAGTTCTTC.